This T cell receptor beta chain was recovered during a study of Tregs in tolerant kidney transplant recipients. The study's findings and limits: In tolerant patients, donor-specific Tregs outgrew total Tregs, suggesting antigen-driven expansion. Activated donor B cell expansion appeared to reveal the most relevant donor-specific TCRbeta repertoire.

Points on this clone: The antigen is not known.

Unstimulated regulatory T cells (CD4+CD25+CD127-), CD4+CD25- non-regulatory cells, CD4 and CD8 cells were FACS-sorted from thawed PBMCs. TCRdb's copy holds only in-frame clones and misses some; the assay was immunoSEQ multiplex PCR. The sample includes more than 75,000 clones, roughly 93% of them seen just once. Sequences were derived from CD4+ T cells from blood, sampled before the transplant. This TCR was recovered from a human donor who received a combined kidney and bone marrow transplant.

CDR3 sequence reads: CASSERASSYEQYF. The CDR3 DNA is TGTGCCAGCAGTGAGAGAGCATCCTCCTACGAGCAGTACTTC. The gene calls are TRBV6-1 and TRBJ2-7, with D uncertain. Germline CDR1 MNHNS, CDR2 SASEGT. V lost 3 bases, J lost 0 bases, and 9 bases lay in between. This CDR3 contains 14 residues.